This T cell receptor beta chain originates from a study of identical twins. This clonotype has a handful of counts. With 2 bases removed from V and 7 bases from J, the gap between germline ends came to 12 bases. This CDR3 region has 14 residues. The germline gives CDR1 DFQATT, CDR2 SNEGSKA (reference sequence). In TCRdb, the 5' RACE reads were re-called with MiXCR into one record per CDR3 protein. The sample contains about 470,000 distinct CDR3 sequences, 20% to 25% of which appear only once. The sample was also reused in another study, on T cells expressing NK-cell markers.

The chain carries TRBV20-1 and TRBJ1-6; D is perhaps TRBD1 (6 bases). Specimen: CD4+ T cells sorted from blood. The TCR comes from a woman in her late teens or twenties in good health. The CDR3 spells CSARQTGTNSPLHF. CDR3 DNA sequence: TGCAGTGCTAGACAAACAGGGACCAATTCACCCCTCCACTTT.